This T cell receptor (beta chain) was recorded in a study of tumor-infiltrating lymphocytes in primary liver carcinoma. V dropped 5 bases and J dropped 5 bases, with 11 bases sitting between them. CDR1 and CDR2 (germline): KGHDR, SFDVKD. The CDR3 covers 13 residues. This clonotype was observed once. A primer in the constant region served to generate TCR beta cDNA from about 470 ng of total RNA. ARM-PCR was slightly modified, and three nested multiplex PCR rounds with it gave rise to the TCR beta libraries. It was with TRBV1-TRBV30 forward primers and a C-beta reverse primer that the first two PCR rounds were run, at about 10 cycles each. TCRdb ran MiXCR on the multiplex PCR reads and lists one entry per CDR3 protein. The data show roughly 330,000 distinct CDR3 sequences, around 60% seen once. The authors took blood RNA from unsorted whole blood and also extracted germline DNA.

This chain joins TRBV24-1 and TRBJ1-1; D not resolved. This clonotype originated in a man aged 35-49 years with primary liver carcinoma and hepatitis B virus infection. The sequencing input was peripheral blood. The CDR3 loop is CATSGQDVTEAFF. The CDR3 coding sequence is TGTGCCACCAGTGGTCAAGACGTTACTGAAGCTTTCTTT.